The TCR beta chain described here comes from a study of shared clonotypes between healthy human individuals. The ends were cut back, 5 bases at V and 6 bases at J, with 11 bases in the middle. This CDR3 has 13 amino acids. The germline CDR1 and CDR2 sequences are SGHKS and YYEKEE (reference sequence). When replicate PCRs were run on sorted subsets, they used about 200 ng DNA, about 30,000 T cell genomes. TCRdb keeps only in-frame clones here, not all; method: immunoSEQ multiplex PCR. The sample holds more than 1,200,000 clones, just under 99% seen once. The specimen was naive CD4+ T cells sorted from blood. Sample subset: CD45RA+ positively selected. The gene calls are TRBV5-5 and TRBJ2-2, with D hard to call. This sequence originates from a man aged 25 to 40 in good health. This CDR3 is CASSEPGAGELFF. CDR3 nucleotide sequence: TGTGCCAGCAGTGAACCGGGCGCCGGGGAGCTGTTTTTT.